Following are 27 T cell receptor beta chains from one sample sequenced in a study of T cell repertoires in cytomegalovirus infection. The antigens for these receptors are not known. A single record per CDR3 protein comes from TCRdb applying MiXCR to the reads. The data contain about a million distinct CDR3 sequences, 30% to 40% of them singletons. The sequencing here drew on cultured CD8+ T cells from PBMCs, taken from culture after CMV antigen stimulation. Receptor source: a human donor in good health (CMV status not recorded). Some clones in this sample may be carry-over from other donors' samples.

The J gene is TRBJ1-1, the V gene TRBV5-1; the D gene is possibly TRBD1 (6 bases). CDR1 and CDR2 from the germline V gene are SGHRS and YFSETQ. The CDR3 runs 16 residues. V shed 0 bases and J shed 0 bases, with 12 bases lying between them. The CDR3 loop is CASSLEAGDMNTEAFF. The DNA of the CDR3 is TGCGCCAGCAGCTTGGAGGCCGGGGACATGAACACTGAAGCTTTCTTT.

V is TRBV9 and J is TRBJ2-3, with unresolved D. From germline, CDR1 is SGDLS and CDR2 YYNGEE. Deletions cut 0 bases from V and 0 bases from J, with 8 bases between. The CDR3 has 15 residues. The CDR3 nucleotides read TGTGCCAGCAGCGTAGCCCCCAGCAGCACAGATACGCAGTATTTT. Its translation is CASSVAPSSTDTQYF.

This clonotype came up a few times. V is TRBV6-2 or TRBV6-3 and J is TRBJ2-3, with TRBD1 identical over 10 bases. This CDR3 spans 14 amino acids. Germline assignment: CDR1 MNHEY and CDR2 SVGEGT. V dropped 9 bases and J dropped 5; count of bases not matched to a gene: 8. CDR3 nucleotide sequence: TGTGCCAGTCTTGACAGGGGGCTGTTAGATACGCAGTATTTT. This translates into CASLDRGLLDTQYF.

The V call is TRBV20-1, the J call TRBJ2-7, with 8 bases identical to TRBD2. Germline assignment: CDR1 DFQATT and CDR2 SNEGSKA (reference sequence). After removal of 0 bases from V and 4 bases from J, the junction contained 5 bases not matched to a gene. CDR3 size: 14 residues. The CDR3 region is CSARDSGGGYEQYF. The CDR3 coding sequence is TGCAGTGCTAGAGATTCGGGGGGGGGTTACGAGCAGTACTTC.

V usage is TRBV27 and J usage is TRBJ1-1, with TRBD1 as a possible D gene (6 bases). Germline V gene data show CDR1 as MNHEY and CDR2 as SMNVEV (reference sequence). Trimming stripped 5 bases from V and 7 bases from J, with 11 bases between. The CDR3 totals 12 residues. The CDR3 DNA follows: TGTGCCAGCAGTGACGACAGGCTTGAAGCTTTCTTT. Encoded protein: CASSDDRLEAFF.

This clonotype was recorded once. The chain has TRBV6-5 and TRBJ2-1; D is tentatively TRBD1 or TRBD2 (6 bases each). CDR1 and CDR2 (germline): MNHEY, SVGAGI. This CDR3 spans 16 amino acids. Between the trimmed V and J ends, which lost 6 bases and 4 bases, there was a span of 19 bases. In nucleotides, the CDR3 is TGTGCCAGCAGCCCCGGTGGGGGGCCCGGGTACAATGAGCAGTTCTTC. Translation gives CASSPGGGPGYNEQFF.

This chain links TRBV19 with TRBJ1-2; TRBD1 is a possible D gene (5 bases). Germline CDR1 and CDR2: LNHDA and SQIVND (reference sequence). The CDR3 covers 11 residues. V was shortened by 8 bases and J by 8 bases, with 12 bases between the two germline ends. The CDR3 protein is CASLRGLGYTF. For the CDR3, the DNA is TGTGCCAGTCTACGGGGCTTGGGCTACACCTTC. Using reference TRBV19 and TRBJ1-2 for the parts outside the CDR3, the full variable domain is DGGITQSPKYLFRKEGQNVTLSCEQNLNHDAMYWYRQDPGQGLRLIYYSQIVNDFQKGDIAEGYSVSREKKESFPLTVTSAQKNPTAFYLCASLRGLGYTFGSGTRLTVV.

This clonotype was picked up a small number of times. The chain carries TRBV28 and TRBJ1-2; no definite D call. Trimming removed 6 bases from V and 6 bases from J, with 11 bases in between. This CDR3 has 12 residues. From germline, CDR1 is MDHEN and CDR2 SYDVKM. CDR3 loop: CASRRVSDGYTF. CDR3 bases: TGTGCCAGCAGACGTGTCTCCGATGGCTACACCTTC.

This clonotype was counted ten times or more. This chain connects TRBV7-8 to TRBJ1-1, with a possible D match to TRBD1 (5 bases). The ends were cut back, 3 bases at V and 5 bases at J, with 10 bases in the middle. The germline V gene has CDR1 SGHVS and CDR2 FQNEAQ. The CDR3 contains 13 residues. CDR3 bases: TGTGCCAGCAGCTTCATGGGGGAGACTGAAGCTTTCTTT. Translation gives CASSFMGETEAFF.

The gene calls are TRBV15 and TRBJ2-7; either TRBD1 or TRBD2 may supply D (5 bases each). The CDR3 is 16 residues long. CDR1 LNHNV and CDR2 YYDKDF come from the germline V gene (reference sequence). V gave up 0 bases and J gave up 7 bases, with 19 bases separating them. DNA for the CDR3: TGTGCCACCAGCAGAGATCGAGGGGCATATTCGGGAGAGCAGTACTTC. Amino acids: CATSRDRGAYSGEQYF.

The CDR3 is CASSIFTGGAYEQYF. The DNA of the CDR3 is TGTGCCAGTAGTATTTTTACAGGGGGCGCGTACGAGCAGTACTTC. V usage is TRBV19 and J usage is TRBJ2-7, with 9 bases matching TRBD1. The germline CDR1 and CDR2 sequences are LNHDA and SQIVND (reference sequence). V shed 3 bases, J shed 4 bases, and the junction held 7 bases outside the gene matches. The length of the CDR3 is 15 residues. Full variable domain (remainder filled in from reference TRBV19 and TRBJ2-7): DGGITQSPKYLFRKEGQNVTLSCEQNLNHDAMYWYRQDPGQGLRLIYYSQIVNDFQKGDIAEGYSVSREKKESFPLTVTSAQKNPTAFYLCASSIFTGGAYEQYFGPGTRLTVT.

The chain links TRBV6-2 or TRBV6-3 to TRBJ1-5; D gene unclear. V lost 4 bases and J 5 bases, leaving 6 bases between the germline ends. Germline-derived CDR1 and CDR2 are MNHEY and SVGEGT. The CDR3 extends over 12 amino acids. Here the CDR3 reads CASSFDYQPQHF. The CDR3, as DNA: TGTGCCAGCAGTTTTGACTATCAGCCCCAGCATTTT.

This clonotype has ten or more counts. The chain joins TRBV12-3 or TRBV12-4 to TRBJ1-2, with D perhaps TRBD1 (5 bases). V was trimmed by 0 bases and J by 3 bases, leaving 11 bases between them. The CDR3 runs to 15 residues. CDR3 residues: CASSLAGLGDYGYTF. CDR3 in DNA: TGTGCCAGCAGTTTAGCGGGGTTGGGGGACTATGGCTACACCTTC.

The chain uses TRBV7-8 and TRBJ2-7, with 12 bases that match TRBD2. Germline-derived CDR1 and CDR2 are SGHVS and FQNEAQ. This CDR3 is built from 16 residues. The V gene end was trimmed by 5 bases and the J gene end by 3 bases; junction bases not matched to a gene: 8. This CDR3 reads CASSLTSGGPFYEQYV. DNA of the CDR3: TGTGCCAGCAGCCTGACTAGCGGGGGCCCCTTCTACGAGCAGTACGTC.

This clonotype was counted between two and nine times. The chain links TRBV6-1 to TRBJ1-1; TRBD1 agrees at 7 bases. V dropped 6 bases and J dropped 3; count of bases not matched to a gene: 25. The CDR3 has 20 amino acids. The germline V gene has CDR1 MNHNS and CDR2 SASEGT. The CDR3 sequence is CASRIPTEWRGGLSDTEAFF. CDR3 DNA: TGTGCCAGCAGGATTCCAACCGAGTGGAGAGGGGGCCTGAGTGACACTGAAGCTTTCTTT.

This clonotype has a count of ten or more. The chain's CDR3 is CAIKTDANTGELFF. CDR3 nucleotides: TGTGCCATCAAAACAGATGCAAACACCGGGGAGCTGTTTTTT. The chain links TRBV10-3 to TRBJ2-2; no reliable D call. Germline V gene lookup returns CDR1 ENHRY and CDR2 SYGVKD. This CDR3 contains 14 residues. Trimming removed 7 bases at V and 2 bases at J, with 11 bases between.

V and J are TRBV15 and TRBJ1-2; perhaps TRBD1 as D (6 bases). The length of the CDR3 is 16 residues. V lost 5 bases, J lost 4 bases, and 20 bases lay in between. Germline CDR1 reads LNHNV; CDR2 reads YYDKDF (reference sequence). CDR3 DNA sequence: TGTGCCACCAGCCCTAGACAGGTCATGTGGGGCTATGGCTACACCTTC. This sequence encodes CATSPRQVMWGYGYTF.

The chain carries TRBV19 and TRBJ1-1, with 7 bases aligning to TRBD1. This CDR3 spans 14 amino acids. With V trimmed by 4 bases and J by 6 bases, 8 bases remained unmatched. CDR1 is LNHDA and CDR2 is SQIVND in the germline V gene (reference sequence). CDR3 nucleotide sequence: TGTGCCAGTAGTACCTCACCGACAGGGCCTGAAGCTTTCTTT. It codes for CASSTSPTGPEAFF.

This clonotype was recorded many times. The germline gene is not matched at one end of the junction; a read error may be the cause. The chain is built from TRBV7-6 and TRBJ1-1, with D unclear. The CDR3 runs 16 residues. CDR1 is SGHVS and CDR2 is FNYEAQ in the germline V gene. CDR3 amino acids: CASSLAIERYDTEAFF. The CDR3 coding sequence is TGTGCCAGCAGCCTAGCGATAGAGAGGTACGACACTGAAGCTTTCTTT.

The chain carries TRBV5-4 and TRBJ2-1; no clear D gene. Trimming pared 4 bases from V and 7 bases from J, leaving 15 bases between. The CDR3 is 14 residues long. CDR1 and CDR2 from the germline V gene are SGHNT and YYREEE (reference sequence). The CDR3 loop reads CASSLVLDGNEQFF. The CDR3 coding sequence is TGTGCCAGCAGCCTGGTCCTTGACGGGAATGAGCAGTTCTTC.

The J gene is TRBJ2-3, the V gene TRBV6-4; 7 positions agree with TRBD1. This CDR3 is 16 amino acids long. Losses at the gene ends were 1 base for V and 5 bases for J; bases not matched to a gene: 9. Germline values: CDR1 MRHNA, CDR2 SNTAGT. The CDR3 coding sequence is TGTGCCAGCAGTGACTTAGGGGGCCCGGGAAGAGATACGCAGTATTTT. The encoded protein is CASSDLGGPGRDTQYF.

This rearrangement joins TRBV18 to TRBJ1-5; D is unclear. This CDR3 has 14 amino acids. CDR1 is KGHSH, CDR2 LQKENI, per germline. V was pared by 3 bases and J by 9 bases, with 15 bases between. The CDR3 protein is CASSPRGGSRPQHF. The DNA of the CDR3 is TGTGCCAGCTCACCCCGGGGAGGGTCTCGGCCCCAGCATTTT.

The genes are TRBV28 and TRBJ2-1; 7 nucleotides align to TRBD1. V trimming: 7 bases; J trimming: 3 bases; junction bases outside the gene matches: 6. CDR1 and CDR2 (germline): MDHEN, SYDVKM. The CDR3 length is 14 residues. CDR3 nucleotide sequence: TGTGCCAGCAAAGGGACAGAGAACTACAATGAGCAGTTCTTC. Its protein is CASKGTENYNEQFF.

The chain uses TRBV5-5 and TRBJ1-2, with unresolved D. CDR3 length: 13 amino acids. Per the germline V gene, CDR1 is SGHKS and CDR2 is YYEKEE (reference sequence). Trimming removed 4 bases from V and 3 bases from J, with 10 bases in between. The CDR3: CASSRGLDYGYTF. CDR3 DNA sequence: TGTGCCAGCAGCCGGGGTCTGGACTATGGCTACACCTTC.

The sample holds a few counts of this clonotype. J is TRBJ1-5 and V is TRBV5-5; D ambiguous. Trimming cost V 0 bases and J 4 bases, with 8 bases left between them. CDR1 SGHKS and CDR2 YYEKEE come from the germline V gene (reference sequence). The CDR3 spans 14 residues. The CDR3 DNA is TGTGCCAGCAGCTTGGTTGGAATGAATCAGCCCCAGCATTTT. Translating gives CASSLVGMNQPQHF.

This rearrangement joins TRBV10-3 to TRBJ1-2, with 7 bases lining up with TRBD1. The CDR3 extends over 15 amino acids. Germline CDR1 ENHRY, CDR2 SYGVKD. J was trimmed by 2 bases and V by 7 bases; bases with no gene match: 10. CDR3 coding DNA: TGTGCCATCAAAACTCAAACGGACAGGAACTATGGCTACACCTTC. It translates to CAIKTQTDRNYGYTF.

This clonotype came up a few times. The chain is built from TRBV6-8 and TRBJ1-6; a possible D gene is TRBD1 (6 bases). The CDR3 is 16 residues long. Germline assignment: CDR1 MNHGY and CDR2 SAAAGT. V gave up 5 bases and J gave up 2 bases, with 13 bases separating them. DNA for the CDR3: TGTGCCAGCAGTCCCCTACAGGGCACCTATAATTCACCCCTCCACTTT. It is translated as CASSPLQGTYNSPLHF.